The entry below gives a single TCR beta chain sequence along with its context. These data originate in a study of blood T cells in healthy people across ages. Primed by a sample-barcoded 5' primer and a J-beta primer mix, a second PCR proceeded for 7 to 11 cycles. TCRdb ran MiXCR on the 5' RACE reads and lists one entry per CDR3 protein. The sample comprises about 1.8 million distinct CDR3 sequences, just under 50% of which are singletons, and over 2% rests with the top ten. The sample was blood. The receptor was derived from a woman in her thirties or forties in good health.

This chain's CDR3 is CASSGLEGSSYNSPLHF. The DNA for the CDR3 is TGTGCCAGCAGCGGACTGGAAGGGAGCTCCTATAATTCACCCCTCCACTTT. The chain employs TRBV9 and TRBJ1-6; unclear D gene. V was trimmed by 3 bases and J by 0 bases, leaving 13 bases between them. Germline CDR1 and CDR2: SGDLS and YYNGEE. The CDR3 contains 17 residues.